A selection of T cell receptor beta chains follows, all from one sample in a study of long-term antiretroviral therapy in people with HIV. The table came from immunoSEQ multiplex PCR; TCRdb's copy has only in-frame clones and leaves some out. Of 25,000 to 35,000 clones listed, approximately 83% are singletons. The sequencing here drew on unsorted PBMCs, taken 0.8 years before starting antiretroviral therapy. The origin of the receptors is a man younger than 30 with HIV. Each CDR3 is given with its conserved first and last residue. The order of the fields is J gene, clone size, D gene, V gene, CDR3 protein, CDR3 DNA. D genes are given only for firm matches. The listing skips clone size in some rows; elsewhere it reads once, few, many or a size class.

>TRBJ1-5|few|-|TRBV5-6
CASSLRGNQPQHF
TGTGCCAGCAGCTTGAGGGGCAATCAGCCCCAGCATTTT
>TRBJ1-2|-|TRBD1|TRBV6-1
CASKGTGGIGYTF
TGTGCCAGCAAAGGGACAGGGGGCATTGGCTACACCTTC
>TRBJ2-1|-|TRBD2|TRBV5-1
CASGRAGRGFNEQFF
TGCGCCAGCGGTCGTGCGGGGAGGGGATTCAATGAGCAGTTCTTC
>TRBJ2-5|-|TRBD1|TRBV2
CATRTGEVETQYF
TGTGCCACTAGGACAGGGGAAGTGGAGACCCAGTACTTC
>TRBJ2-3|once|-|TRBV5-1
CASSLRETSTDTQYF
TGCGCCAGCAGCTTGAGGGAGACTAGCACAGATACGCAGTATTTT
>TRBJ1-5|-|-|TRBV7-9
CASSRDGSQPQHF
TGTGCCAGCAGCCGGGACGGGTCCCAGCCCCAGCATTTT
>TRBJ2-7|-|TRBD2|TRBV2
CASRAGTRNLSYEQYF
TGTGCCAGCAGGGCCGGGACTAGAAACCTTTCCTACGAGCAGTACTTC
>TRBJ1-2|-|-|TRBV5-8
CASSLFLNRDPYGYTF
TGTGCCAGCAGCTTGTTCTTAAACAGGGATCCCTATGGCTACACCTTC
>TRBJ2-2|-|-|TRBV7-6
CASIQTGRNTGELFF
TGTGCCAGCATCCAGACCGGGAGGAACACCGGGGAGCTGTTTTTT
>TRBJ2-1|-|-|TRBV21-1
CASSWGQGPYNEQFF
TGTGCCAGCAGTTGGGGACAGGGTCCCTACAATGAGCAGTTCTTC
>TRBJ2-3|-|-|TRBV5-1
CASSPDGPHTDTQYF
TGCGCCAGCAGCCCGGATGGACCACACACAGATACGCAGTATTTT
>TRBJ2-3|-|-|TRBV6-5
CASSYGQVVDTQYF
TGTGCCAGCAGTTACGGTCAGGTTGTGGATACGCAGTATTTT
>TRBJ1-1|-|-|TRBV7-9
CASMAGGGTEAFF
TGTGCCAGCATGGCCGGAGGGGGGACTGAAGCTTTCTTT
>TRBJ1-1|-|-|TRBV6-1
CASRVEHRGTEAFF
TGTGCCAGCAGGGTCGAACACCGCGGTACTGAAGCTTTCTTT
>TRBJ1-1|-|-|TRBV19
CASSGARLRAAFF
TGTGCCAGCAGTGGGGCCCGACTAAGGGCAGCTTTCTTT
>TRBJ1-2|-|-|TRBV19
CASSIAGGAGYTF
TGTGCCAGTAGTATAGCGGGGGGCGCGGGCTACACCTTC
>TRBJ1-2|-|TRBD1|TRBV27
CASSFGQGGYTF
TGTGCCAGCAGTTTCGGACAGGGTGGCTACACCTTC
>TRBJ1-4|once|-|TRBV4-3
CASSQDRGEKLFF
TGCGCCAGCAGCCAAGATCGAGGGGAAAAACTGTTTTTT
>TRBJ2-7|-|-|TRBV28
CASKTLNPYEQYF
TGTGCCAGCAAAACACTCAACCCCTACGAGCAGTACTTC
>TRBJ1-2|-|-|TRBV2
CASSEVQYGYTF
TGTGCCAGCAGTGAAGTTCAATATGGCTACACCTTC
>TRBJ1-5|few|-|TRBV6-1
CASSEKDQPQHF
TGTGCCAGCAGTGAAAAGGATCAGCCCCAGCATTTT
>TRBJ1-3|-|-|TRBV29-1
CSTATGNTIYF
TGCAGCACCGCAACTGGAAACACCATATATTTT
>TRBJ2-7|few|TRBD1|TRBV9
CASSVGAGGYYEQYF
TGTGCCAGCAGCGTAGGGGCAGGGGGCTACTACGAGCAGTACTTC
>TRBJ1-1|-|-|TRBV5-5
CASSFLGQRATEAFF
TGTGCCAGCAGCTTTCTCGGGCAGCGGGCCACTGAAGCTTTCTTT
>TRBJ2-7|-|-|TRBV7-2
CASSPRLTSYEQYF
TGTGCCAGCAGCCCCCGACTGACCTCCTACGAGCAGTACTTC